This TCR beta chain is from a study of T cell repertoires in cytomegalovirus infection. Overall study: Carrying CMV and the relevant HLA type showed in public TCR beta signatures.

Only a few counts were recorded for this clonotype. Its antigen is unidentified. From the reads, TCRdb called clonotypes with MiXCR, one entry per CDR3 protein. This repertoire shows 200,000 to 250,000 distinct CDR3 sequences, roughly 22% found once; its top ten account for around a sixth. General study findings and limits: Ex vivo responses were dominated by HLA-C-restricted CMV-specific TCR beta clonotypes. Carriers of CMV plus the relevant HLA were identified by cumulative public TCR beta family frequency.

Germline loops: CDR1 SQVTM, CDR2 ANQGSEA. The CDR3 covers 9 residues. Trimming removed 7 bases from V and 11 bases from J, with 11 bases in between. This chain uses TRBV29-1 with TRBJ1-2; possible D gene TRBD1, 5 bases. Input material: CD8+ T cells from PBMCs. The receptor was derived from a human donor in good health (CMV status not recorded). Some clones in this sample may be carry-over from other donors' samples. The CDR3 nucleotides read TGCAGCGAGTCCGGGGGTTACACCTTC. Amino acid sequence: CSESGGYTF. The full variable domain, its missing parts supplied by reference TRBV29-1 and TRBJ1-2, is SAVISQKPSRDICQRGTSLTIQCQVDSQVTMMFWYRQQPGQSLTLIATANQGSEATYESGFVIDKFPISRPNLTFSTLTVSNMSPEDSSIYLCSESGGYTFGSGTRLTVV.